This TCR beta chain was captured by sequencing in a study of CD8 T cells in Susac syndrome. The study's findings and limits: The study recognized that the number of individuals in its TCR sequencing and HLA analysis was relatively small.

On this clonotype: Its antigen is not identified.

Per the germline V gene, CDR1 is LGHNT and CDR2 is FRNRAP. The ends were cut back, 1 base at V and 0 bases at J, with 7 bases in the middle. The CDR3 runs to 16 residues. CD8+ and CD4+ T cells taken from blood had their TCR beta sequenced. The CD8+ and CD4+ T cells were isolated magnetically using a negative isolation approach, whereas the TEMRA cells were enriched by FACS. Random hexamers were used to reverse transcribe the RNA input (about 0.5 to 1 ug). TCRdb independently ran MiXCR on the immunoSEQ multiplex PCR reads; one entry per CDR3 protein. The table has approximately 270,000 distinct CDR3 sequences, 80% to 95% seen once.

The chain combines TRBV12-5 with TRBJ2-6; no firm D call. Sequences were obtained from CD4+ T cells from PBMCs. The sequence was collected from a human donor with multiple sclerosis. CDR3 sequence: CASGLAPGSGANVLTF. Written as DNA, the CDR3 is TGTGCTAGTGGTTTGGCCCCAGGCTCTGGGGCCAACGTCCTGACTTTC.